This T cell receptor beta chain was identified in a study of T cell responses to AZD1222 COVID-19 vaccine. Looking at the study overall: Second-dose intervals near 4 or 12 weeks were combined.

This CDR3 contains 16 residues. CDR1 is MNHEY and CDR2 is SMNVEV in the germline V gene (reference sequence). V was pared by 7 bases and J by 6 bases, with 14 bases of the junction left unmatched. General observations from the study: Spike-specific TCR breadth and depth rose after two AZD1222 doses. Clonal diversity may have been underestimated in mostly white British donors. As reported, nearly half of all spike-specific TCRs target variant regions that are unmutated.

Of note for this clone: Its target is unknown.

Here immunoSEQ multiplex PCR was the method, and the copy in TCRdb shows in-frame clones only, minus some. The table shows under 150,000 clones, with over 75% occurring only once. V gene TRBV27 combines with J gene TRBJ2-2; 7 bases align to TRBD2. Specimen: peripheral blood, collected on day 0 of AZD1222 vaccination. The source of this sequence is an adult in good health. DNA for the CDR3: TGTGCCAGCACCTACCTGAGAGCGGGACGGGCCGGGGAGCTGTTTTTT. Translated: CASTYLRAGRAGELFF.